This T cell receptor beta chain was obtained from a study of T-cell memory formation after mild COVID-19 (dated by TCRdb to the early 2020s). Background for the entire study: TCR sequence clusters from the two donors were largely donor specific. In two donors, T-cell clones that expanded and contracted after mild COVID-19 were tracked by sequencing TCRalpha and TCRbeta repertoires over time. The cohort was made up of two young adult volunteers, one female and one male, who were previously healthy.

PBMCs were isolated by Ficoll-Paque density gradient centrifugation. Here is what the overall study found, with its caveats: Some responding clones were detected in pre-infection memory, which suggested that pre-existing cross-reactive memory T cells had joined the SARS-CoV-2 response. Contracting CD4+ clones were located mainly in the CM and EM memory subsets, whereas CD8+ clones were found to be enriched in EMRA. SARS-CoV-2 specificity of the second-wave clones peaking on day 37 was not confirmed. Only two mild cases were covered in the study, and larger cohorts including severe cases with pre-infection samples were considered necessary. Balanced CD4/CD8 phenotypes were observed for clones contracting from day 15 to 85, whereas a bias towards CD4+ was observed for a second wave of clones expanding from day 15 to 37.

This clonotype was seen more than once but under ten times. It has no known antigen specificity. Per-base quality was not reported, and no clone a single base away is much larger than it. The trim is 5 bases for V and 5 bases for J, with a gap of 15 bases between the germline ends. The germline V gene gives CDR1 as SGHTA and CDR2 as FQGNSA. The CDR3 has 14 amino acids, counting the end cysteine and phenylalanine. The entry retains the CDR3 DNA only, 42 bases that are in frame from base 1. These reads were obtained on an Illumina NovaSeq 6000. TCRalpha and TCRbeta cDNA libraries were constructed by 5'RACE with constant-segment primers, with sample barcodes and unique molecular identifiers being introduced. RNA was extracted from every sample with Trizol reagent. Libraries were amplified in two PCR steps, with a second sample barcode and Illumina TruSeq adapters added in the second step. The libraries were sequenced on an Illumina NovaSeq using 2 x 150 bp paired-end reads. On the study's bioinformatics: The reads were demultiplexed and collapsed into UMI-guided consensus sequences using migec v1.2.7. Using mixcr v2.1.11, UMI consensuses were aligned to TRA and TRB V and J templates and then assembled into clonotypes. A clonotype was counted as expanded or contracted only when both edgeR and NoisET called the clonotype significant, with the noise models trained on biological replicates. For edgeR calls, the thresholds were a false discovery rate-adjusted p below 0.01 and a log2 fold-change of 1. As an exploratory analysis of dynamics, max-normalized trajectories of the 1000 most abundant clonotypes were examined by PCA with hierarchical clustering. Separately sequenced CD4+ and CD8+ repertoires were used to assign a CD4 or CD8 phenotype to each responding clone. TCRdb ran its own pipeline on the public reads, namely fastp trimming at Q25 and MiXCR clone calling, and kept in-frame beta chains. Merged by CDR3 protein, the rows form single entries marked with the most common genes and DNA. The V and J calls, along with clone size, are taken from TCRdb and not from the paper's own processing. Here the sample has tens of thousands of distinct CDR3 sequences; roughly 16% occur a single time. The biggest ten clones account for about two fifths of the sample.

This clonotype originated in a young man who had mild COVID-19 (a few samples of this study predate the infection). The sample titles of this study are shuffled in the database, so cell type and time point are left out; the donor was told from shared clones. Material for sequencing was PBMCs or a T cell subset sorted from them (not recorded which). The chain is encoded by TRBV7-2 joined to TRBJ2-5; the D gene is perhaps TRBD1, from 6 matching bases. The DNA reads as follows: TGTGCCAGCAGCCCCCCCAGGGGTCACGAGACCCAGTACTTC. Translated, this gives CASSPPRGHETQYF.